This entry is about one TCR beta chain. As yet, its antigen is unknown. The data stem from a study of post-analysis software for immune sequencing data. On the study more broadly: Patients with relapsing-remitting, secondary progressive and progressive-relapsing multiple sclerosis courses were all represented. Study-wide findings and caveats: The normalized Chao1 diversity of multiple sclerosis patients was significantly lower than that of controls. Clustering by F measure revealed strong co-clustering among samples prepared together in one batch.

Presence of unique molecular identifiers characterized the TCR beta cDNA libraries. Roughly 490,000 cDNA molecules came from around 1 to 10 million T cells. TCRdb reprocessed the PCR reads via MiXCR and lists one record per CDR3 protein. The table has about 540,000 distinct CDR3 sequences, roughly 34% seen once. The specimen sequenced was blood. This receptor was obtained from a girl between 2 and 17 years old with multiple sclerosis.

The DNA of the CDR3 is TGCGCCAGCAGCTCCATCCAGGGGGCCGGCGGTGAAGCTTTCTTT. Translation: CASSSIQGAGGEAFF. This chain uses TRBV5-1 with TRBJ1-1, with 8 bases matching TRBD1. The CDR3 runs 15 residues. V lost 3 bases to trimming and J lost 7 bases; unmatched junction nucleotides: 11. The germline V gene encodes CDR1 SGHRS and CDR2 YFSETQ.